Presented here are 28 T cell receptor beta chains from one specimen sequenced in a study of blood T cell repertoires in COVID-19. Only in-frame clones appear in the TCRdb table, and some are missing; sequencing was by immunoSEQ multiplex PCR. This sample has 200,000 to 250,000 clones, with approximately 80% found just once. Source material: peripheral blood. These receptors all stem from a woman in her fifties or sixties with acute or convalescent COVID-19.

The rearrangement uses TRBV11-2 and TRBJ2-4, with no clear D. The CDR3 length is 17 residues. The ends were cut back, 1 base at V and 0 bases at J, with 13 bases in the middle. Germline CDR1 SGHAT, CDR2 FQNNGV. The CDR3 nucleotides are TGTGCCAGCAGCTTAGTCCCCTTCCAACTAGCCAAAAACATTCAGTACTTC. This gives the protein CASSLVPFQLAKNIQYF. Looking up the rest from reference TRBV11-2 and TRBJ2-4 gives the full variable domain: EAGVAQSPRYKIIEKRQSVAFWCNPISGHATLYWYQQILGQGPKLLIQFQNNGVVDDSQLPKDRFSAERLKGVDSTLKIQPAKLEDSAVYLCASSLVPFQLAKNIQYFGAGTRLSVL.

This rearrangement joins TRBV10-3 to TRBJ2-5, with D perhaps TRBD1 (6 bases). V gave up 4 bases and J gave up 5 bases, with 17 bases separating them. Germline V lookup: CDR1 ENHRY, CDR2 SYGVKD. The CDR3 runs to 15 residues. The CDR3, as DNA: TGTGCCATCAGTGGTGGACAGAGCGGTGTGGAGACCCAGTACTTC. It translates to CAISGGQSGVETQYF.

V usage is TRBV19 and J usage is TRBJ1-5, with D tentatively TRBD1 (5 bases). The CDR3 contains 13 residues. In germline, CDR1 is LNHDA, CDR2 SQIVND (reference sequence). V lost 6 bases and J 4 bases, leaving 10 bases between the germline ends. DNA for the CDR3: TGTGCCAGTAGCGACAGCACTAATCAGCCCCAGCATTTT. Translation: CASSDSTNQPQHF.

This CDR3 is CASSKNIGSYEQYF. For the CDR3, the DNA is TGTGCCAGCAGCAAGAACATTGGGAGCTACGAGCAGTACTTC. The chain is built from TRBV5-4 and TRBJ2-7, with a tentative D call TRBD2 (5 bases). V was clipped by 4 bases and J by 3 bases, with 14 bases between them. The CDR3 runs to 14 residues. Germline V gene sequence: CDR1 SGHNT, CDR2 YYREEE (reference sequence).

The V gene is TRBV6-6, the J gene TRBJ2-7; 8 bases are a match to TRBD1. Germline-derived CDR1 and CDR2 are MNHNY and SVGAGI (reference sequence). CDR3 length: 12 amino acids. The junction had 5 bases not matched to a gene; V was cut back by 6 bases and J by 7 bases. CDR3 amino acids: CASRTGVEEQYF. The CDR3 coding sequence is TGTGCCAGCAGGACAGGGGTTGAGGAGCAGTACTTC.

The gene calls are TRBV19 and TRBJ2-3; tentatively, D is TRBD1 (5 bases). V was clipped by 4 bases and J by 7 bases, with 9 bases between them. The CDR3 is made up of 12 amino acids. From germline, CDR1 is LNHDA and CDR2 SQIVND (reference sequence). The DNA for the CDR3 is TGTGCCAGTAGTACCCAGGGTAATACGCAGTATTTT. Protein product: CASSTQGNTQYF.

The chain has TRBV28 and TRBJ1-1; unclear D gene. The V gene's germline CDR1 is MDHEN and CDR2 SYDVKM. The CDR3 contains 13 residues. Deletions cut 11 bases from V and 0 bases from J, with 13 bases between. CDR3 protein: CACMSSLNTEAFF. The DNA for the CDR3 is TGTGCCTGTATGAGCTCTTTGAACACTGAAGCTTTCTTT. Using reference TRBV28 and TRBJ1-1 for the parts outside the CDR3, the full variable domain is DVKVTQSSRYLVKRTGEKVFLECVQDMDHENMFWYRQDPGLGLRLIYFSYDVKMKEKGDIPEGYSVSREKKERFSLILESASTNQTSMYLCACMSSLNTEAFFGQGTRLTVV.

The chain uses TRBV19 and TRBJ1-5; TRBD1 aligns across 7 bases. J gave up 6 bases and V 5 bases, and 7 bases lay outside the gene matches. Germline V lookup: CDR1 LNHDA, CDR2 SQIVND (reference sequence). The CDR3 runs to 14 residues. CDR3: CASSHTGDSQPQHF. The CDR3 bases are TGTGCCAGTAGTCATACAGGGGATAGTCAGCCCCAGCATTTT. Variable domain in full (rest from reference TRBV19 and TRBJ1-5): DGGITQSPKYLFRKEGQNVTLSCEQNLNHDAMYWYRQDPGQGLRLIYYSQIVNDFQKGDIAEGYSVSREKKESFPLTVTSAQKNPTAFYLCASSHTGDSQPQHFGDGTRLSIL.

V and J are TRBV28 and TRBJ2-1; TRBD2 agrees at 8 bases. The V and J ends lost 1 base and 6 bases, in that order; junction bases with no gene match: 5. This CDR3 has 15 amino acids. The V gene's germline CDR1 is MDHEN and CDR2 SYDVKM. CDR3 in DNA: TGTGCCAGCAGTTTATTAATCGGGAGGGCCAATGAGCAGTTCTTC. Translated, it gives CASSLLIGRANEQFF.

The CDR3 nucleotides read TGTGCCAGCAGCTTAGCCGGGACAGATAATGGCTACACCTTC. Its translation: CASSLAGTDNGYTF. The chain combines TRBV7-9 with TRBJ1-2; 7 bases map to TRBD1. Trimming cost V 0 bases and J 6 bases; bases outside gene matches: 4. The CDR3 totals 14 residues. Germline V gene data show CDR1 as SEHNR and CDR2 as FQNEAQ (reference sequence).

The rearrangement links TRBV27 to TRBJ1-5; 12 nucleotides line up with TRBD1. V was pared by 6 bases and J by 6 bases, with 9 bases of the junction left unmatched. Germline CDR1 is MNHEY and CDR2 is SMNVEV (reference sequence). This CDR3 region has 16 residues. The CDR3 reads CASRSSGTGGVQPQHF. The CDR3 DNA sequence: TGTGCCAGCAGATCCTCCGGGACAGGGGGCGTTCAGCCCCAGCATTTT.

This clone was picked up a small number of times. The chain joins TRBV5-6 to TRBJ2-3; 7 nucleotides agree with TRBD1. V trimming: 3 bases; J trimming: 2 bases; junction bases outside the gene matches: 9. The CDR3 consists of 16 residues. Germline CDR1 reads SGHDT; CDR2 reads YYEEEE. CDR3 in amino acids: CASSWSTGIITDTQYF. CDR3 DNA sequence: TGTGCCAGCAGCTGGTCGACAGGGATTATCACAGATACGCAGTATTTT.

This rearrangement joins TRBV7-9 to TRBJ1-2, with a tentative D call TRBD1 (5 bases). V dropped 6 bases and J dropped 5 bases, with 10 bases sitting between them. Germline CDR1 is SEHNR and CDR2 is FQNEAQ (reference sequence). The CDR3 is 12 residues long. This CDR3 reads CASSAEGYGYTF. In nucleotides, the CDR3 is TGTGCCAGCAGTGCGGAGGGGTATGGCTACACCTTC.

A single count supports this clone. V usage is TRBV28 and J usage is TRBJ1-6; D perhaps matches TRBD1 (5 bases). The V gene's germline CDR1 is MDHEN and CDR2 SYDVKM. V gave up 7 bases and J gave up 7 bases, with 14 bases separating them. This CDR3 contains 14 residues. CDR3 region: CASILGQGNSPLHF. CDR3 in DNA: TGTGCCAGCATCCTGGGGCAGGGAAATTCACCCCTCCACTTT.

This sequence joins TRBV18 and TRBJ1-5; the D is unclear. Trimming shortened V by 5 bases and J by 6 bases, and 11 bases separated the two germline ends. Per germline, CDR1 KGHSH and CDR2 LQKENI. The CDR3 runs 13 residues. CDR3 DNA sequence: TGTGCCAGCTCATCTTCGTCGGGTCAGCCCCAGCATTTT. Translated: CASSSSSGQPQHF.

The rearrangement uses TRBV4-3 and TRBJ2-7, with 8 bases that match TRBD2. This CDR3 comprises 17 residues. Germline V lookup: CDR1 LGHNA, CDR2 YSLEER. J lost 2 bases, V lost 0 bases, and 9 bases had no gene match. CDR3 amino acids: CASSQEPLWRGAYEQYF. The CDR3 nucleotides are TGCGCCAGCAGCCAAGAGCCCCTCTGGCGGGGGGCCTACGAGCAGTACTTC.

The table lists this clone with a few counts. The rearrangement joins TRBV5-4 to TRBJ2-3; D gene unclear. The CDR3 sequence is 12 residues long. The germline CDR1 and CDR2 sequences are SGHNT and YYREEE (reference sequence). Trimming left V 1 base short and J 4 bases short, with 4 bases between. CDR3 protein: CASSLPSDTQYF. The CDR3 bases are TGTGCCAGCAGCTTGCCTTCAGATACGCAGTATTTT.

The chain employs TRBV30 and TRBJ2-1; D might be TRBD2 (5 bases). The CDR3 length is 13 residues. V was cut by 1 base and J by 3 bases, with 7 bases left in between. Germline V gene data show CDR1 as GTSNPN and CDR2 as SVGIG (reference sequence). CDR3 coding DNA: TGTGCCTGGAGTGCGGGGTTCTACAATGAGCAGTTCTTC. Amino acids: CAWSAGFYNEQFF.

The chain combines TRBV30 with TRBJ2-7; D is perhaps TRBD1 (6 bases). The length of the CDR3 is 14 residues. Trimming stripped 2 bases from V and 0 bases from J, with 11 bases between. Germline V gene lookup returns CDR1 GTSNPN and CDR2 SVGIG (reference sequence). This chain's CDR3 is CAWSSGTYSYEQYF. DNA of the CDR3: TGTGCCTGGAGTTCCGGGACATACTCCTACGAGCAGTACTTC.

The chain employs TRBV28 and TRBJ2-7; 7 nucleotides align to TRBD1. Trimming cost V 5 bases and J 1 base; bases outside gene matches: 5. Germline loops: CDR1 MDHEN, CDR2 SYDVKM. CDR3 size: 14 residues. Here the CDR3 reads CASSLYRGSYEQYF. For the CDR3, the DNA is TGTGCCAGCAGTCTCTACAGGGGTTCCTACGAGCAGTACTTC.

The CDR3 sequence is CASVPTKTGGWNEKLFF. CDR3 nucleotide sequence: TGCGCCAGCGTTCCGACCAAGACAGGTGGGTGGAACGAAAAACTGTTTTTT. The rearrangement links TRBV10-1 to TRBJ1-4; maybe TRBD1 (6 bases). CDR3 length: 17 residues. Germline values: CDR1 WNHNN, CDR2 SYGVQD (reference sequence). V lost 8 bases and J lost 8, with 27 bases in between.

This clone was recorded a few times. The gene calls are TRBV2 and TRBJ2-1; D is perhaps TRBD2 (5 bases). The V and J ends lost 7 bases and 7 bases respectively, with 5 bases between them. The germline V gene has CDR1 SNHLY and CDR2 FYNNEI. The CDR3 consists of 10 residues. The CDR3 region has the DNA TGTGCCAGCACGGGGAATGAGCAGTTCTTC. Translated: CASTGNEQFF.

This sequence joins TRBV28 and TRBJ2-7; tentatively, D is TRBD2 (6 bases). Germline-derived CDR1 and CDR2 are MDHEN and SYDVKM. V lost 6 bases to trimming and J lost 7 bases, with 19 bases between them. The CDR3 runs 14 residues. As DNA, the CDR3 is TGTGCCAGCAGCTCCGGGACTCCAGGTGGGGAGCAGTACTTC. Protein product: CASSSGTPGGEQYF.

The chain recombines TRBV6-4 with TRBJ2-1, with 7 bases matching TRBD2. CDR3 length: 13 residues. Germline values: CDR1 MRHNA, CDR2 SNTAGT. V lost 3 bases and J lost 4; bases outside the gene matches: 0. Here the CDR3 reads CASSEREYNEQFF. In DNA form, the CDR3 reads TGTGCCAGCAGTGAGCGGGAGTACAATGAGCAGTTCTTC.

This chain uses TRBV28 with TRBJ1-5; D possibly corresponds to TRBD1 (5 bases). Germline V CDR1 and CDR2: MDHEN, SYDVKM. The V end was cut by 2 bases, the J end by 4 bases, with 12 bases between. The CDR3 contains 15 residues. The CDR3 bases are TGTGCCAGCAGTTTAAGTAGGGGCGAAAATCAGCCCCAGCATTTT. Translated: CASSLSRGENQPQHF. Using reference TRBV28 and TRBJ1-5 for the parts outside the CDR3, the full variable domain is DVKVTQSSRYLVKRTGEKVFLECVQDMDHENMFWYRQDPGLGLRLIYFSYDVKMKEKGDIPEGYSVSREKKERFSLILESASTNQTSMYLCASSLSRGENQPQHFGDGTRLSIL.

The rearrangement uses TRBV5-1 and TRBJ2-2; 11 bases are a match to TRBD1. CDR1 SGHRS and CDR2 YFSETQ come from the germline V gene. The CDR3 spans 16 residues. V gave up 4 bases and J gave up 4 bases; unmatched junction bases: 6. For the CDR3, the DNA is TGCGCCAGCAGCAGGGACAGGGGGTTGGTCACCGGGGAGCTGTTTTTT. Translated: CASSRDRGLVTGELFF. Filled out from reference TRBV5-1 and TRBJ2-2, the complete variable domain reads KAGVTQTPRYLIKTRGQQVTLSCSPISGHRSVSWYQQTPGQGLQFLFEYFSETQRNKGNFPGRFSGRQFSNSRSEMNVSTLELGDSALYLCASSRDRGLVTGELFFGEGSRLTVL.

The chain has TRBV6-6 and TRBJ1-3; the D gene is possibly TRBD1 (6 bases). The germline V and J ends were trimmed by 7 bases and 2 bases, with 6 bases remaining between them. The CDR3 has 12 amino acids. CDR1 MNHNY and CDR2 SVGAGI come from the germline V gene (reference sequence). The CDR3 region has the DNA TGTGCCAGCACAGGGGCTGGAAACACCATATATTTT. This translates into CASTGAGNTIYF.

This sequence joins TRBV7-2 and TRBJ2-1; 14 nucleotides match TRBD2. This CDR3 spans 16 amino acids. The trim removed 2 bases at V and 7 bases at J, leaving 4 bases unmatched. The germline V gene has CDR1 SGHTA and CDR2 FQGNSA. CDR3 region: CASSLSTSGGENEQFF. CDR3 DNA sequence: TGTGCCAGCAGCTTATCGACTAGCGGGGGGGAGAATGAGCAGTTCTTC.